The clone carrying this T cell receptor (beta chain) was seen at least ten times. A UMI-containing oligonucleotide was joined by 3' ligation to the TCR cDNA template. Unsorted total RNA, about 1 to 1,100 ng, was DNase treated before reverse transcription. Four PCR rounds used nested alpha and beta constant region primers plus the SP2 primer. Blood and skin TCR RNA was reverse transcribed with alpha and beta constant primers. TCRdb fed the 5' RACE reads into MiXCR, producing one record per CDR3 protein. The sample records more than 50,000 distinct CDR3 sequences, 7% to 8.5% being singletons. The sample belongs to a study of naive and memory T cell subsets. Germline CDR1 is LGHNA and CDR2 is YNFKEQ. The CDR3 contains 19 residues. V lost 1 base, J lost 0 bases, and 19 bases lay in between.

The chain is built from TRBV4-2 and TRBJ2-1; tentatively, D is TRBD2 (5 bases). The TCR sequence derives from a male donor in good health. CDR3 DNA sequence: TGTGCCAGCAGCCAAGTCCTAGCTAGTAGTCGGAGCTCCTACAATGAGCAGTTCTTC. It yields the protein CASSQVLASSRSSYNEQFF.